One T cell receptor beta chain is described in this entry. The antigen is unknown. Healthy individuals of Caucasian origin from Russia, aged roughly 6 to 100, served as donors. A minimum of 7 million PBMCs was isolated per sample. Extraction of total RNA produced a minimum of 5 micrograms from each sample. This record comes from a study of blood T cells in healthy people across ages. Primed by a sample-barcoded 5' primer and a J-beta primer mix, a second PCR proceeded for about 6 to 12 cycles. TCRdb itself ran the 5' RACE reads through MiXCR, one entry per CDR3 protein. Found here are more than 500,000 distinct CDR3 sequences, 25% to 30% of them singletons; the top ten hold roughly 20%. Study-wide results and limits: More naive CD4+ cells and higher diversity marked long-lived donors relative to aged donors.

V was pared by 4 bases and J by 0 bases, with 14 bases between. CDR1 SGHRS and CDR2 YFSETQ come from the germline V gene. The CDR3 consists of 15 residues. The TCR comes from a woman aged 70 to 79 in good health. This sequence joins TRBV5-1 and TRBJ2-7; the D gene is possibly TRBD2 (5 bases). The sequenced sample consisted of blood. The CDR3 DNA sequence: TGCGCCAGCAGCGCGCTGGAGGCTTACTCCTACGAGCAGTACTTC. It translates to CASSALEAYSYEQYF.